Below, one T cell receptor (beta chain) is given with its context. These data come from a study of blood T cell repertoires in COVID-19. Study in general: In each case, the material was cDNA or gDNA derived from T cells, B-cell-depleted T cells, or PBMCs.

This CDR3 contains 13 residues. Germline loops: CDR1 SGHAT, CDR2 FQNNGV. Deletions cut 4 bases from V and 6 bases from J, with 12 bases between. Some clones are missing from TCRdb's copy, which holds only in-frame ones; the method was immunoSEQ multiplex PCR. The repertoire holds more than 100,000 clones, with about nine tenths as singletons. The specimen sequenced was peripheral blood. The sequence was obtained from a man in his forties with acute or convalescent COVID-19. The J gene is TRBJ1-1, the V gene TRBV11-2, with D possibly matching TRBD1 (5 bases). In nucleotides, the CDR3 is TGTGCCAGCAGCTCCACAGGAAACCCTGAAGCTTTCTTT. Its translation is CASSSTGNPEAFF.